The 27 T cell receptor beta chains listed next were all sequenced from one sample in a study of blood T cell repertoires in COVID-19. Assay: immunoSEQ multiplex PCR; the TCRdb copy retains only in-frame clones and omits some. The sample has a few hundred thousand clones; about nine tenths are singletons. Source material: PBMCs or T cells enriched from blood (not recorded which). The receptor source for this set is a woman aged 25 to 39 who had recovered from COVID-19.

The chain carries TRBV6-5 and TRBJ2-7; TRBD2 matches 12 bases. The CDR3 extends over 14 amino acids. The V segment lost 7 bases and the J segment 5 bases; nucleotides outside the gene matches: 6. Germline V gene data show CDR1 as MNHEY and CDR2 as SVGAGI. The CDR3: CASTQTSGSHEQYF. CDR3 nucleotides: TGTGCCAGCACCCAGACTAGCGGGAGCCACGAGCAGTACTTC.

V usage is TRBV19 and J usage is TRBJ2-1; D not certain. This CDR3 has 12 amino acids. Trimming removed 2 bases from V and 4 bases from J, with 3 bases in between. Germline V gene lookup returns CDR1 LNHDA and CDR2 SQIVND (reference sequence). The CDR3 region has the DNA TGTGCCAGTAGTATATTATACAATGAGCAGTTCTTC. Its translation: CASSILYNEQFF. The full variable domain, rest sourced from reference TRBV19 and TRBJ2-1, is DGGITQSPKYLFRKEGQNVTLSCEQNLNHDAMYWYRQDPGQGLRLIYYSQIVNDFQKGDIAEGYSVSREKKESFPLTVTSAQKNPTAFYLCASSILYNEQFFGPGTRLTVL.

The rearrangement uses TRBV27 and TRBJ2-1; 10 positions agree with TRBD1. J was trimmed by 1 base and V by 4 bases; bases with no gene match: 13. The CDR3 is 19 amino acids. Germline V gene data show CDR1 as MNHEY and CDR2 as SMNVEV (reference sequence). CDR3 coding DNA: TGTGCCAGCAGTTCTCCGGGACAGGGGATCCCACTGTCCTACAATGAGCAGTTCTTC. Its protein product is CASSSPGQGIPLSYNEQFF.

The table lists this clone with a few counts. The chain carries TRBV5-6 and TRBJ2-7; no firm D call. The CDR3 totals 13 residues. Germline V gene data show CDR1 as SGHDT and CDR2 as YYEEEE. V lost 1 base and J lost 3, with 8 bases in between. For the CDR3, the DNA is TGTGCCAGCAGCTTGCCAGCGATCTACGAGCAGTACTTC. As protein: CASSLPAIYEQYF.

Here the CDR3 reads CASSRGHEGASYEQYF. The DNA for the CDR3 is TGTGCCAGTAGCAGGGGGCACGAGGGAGCCTCCTACGAGCAGTACTTC. The V call is TRBV19, the J call TRBJ2-7; 8 nucleotides agree with TRBD1. The CDR3 extends over 16 amino acids. Trimming removed 6 bases from V and 0 bases from J; junction bases left unmatched: 10. CDR1 and CDR2 from the germline V gene are LNHDA and SQIVND (reference sequence).

The J gene is TRBJ2-2, the V gene TRBV2; 9 positions match TRBD1. V gave up 2 bases and J gave up 5 bases; unmatched junction bases: 15. Germline values: CDR1 SNHLY, CDR2 FYNNEI. The CDR3 is made up of 19 amino acids. The CDR3 DNA follows: TGTGCCAGCAGTGAACTCGCGATACAGGGGGCTGGTCGGACCGGGGAGCTGTTTTTT. Translated, it gives CASSELAIQGAGRTGELFF.

This chain uses TRBV4-1 with TRBJ1-1; possibly TRBD1 for D (5 bases). Germline-derived CDR1 and CDR2 are MGHRA and YSYEKL. The V end lost 4 bases, the J end lost 1 base, and 13 bases lay between the germline ends. This CDR3 region has 15 residues. This chain's CDR3 is CASSPTGDQNTEAFF. The CDR3 coding sequence is TGCGCCAGCAGCCCCACAGGTGATCAGAACACTGAAGCTTTCTTT.

The chain is built from TRBV5-5 and TRBJ2-2; tentatively, D is TRBD1 (5 bases). Per the germline V gene, CDR1 is SGHKS and CDR2 is YYEKEE (reference sequence). CDR3 length equals 14 residues. V was shortened by 0 bases and J by 6 bases, with 9 bases between the two germline ends. The CDR3 is CASSLDRLAGELFF. The CDR3 DNA reads as TGTGCCAGCAGCTTGGACAGGCTTGCCGGGGAGCTGTTTTTT.

The chain links TRBV5-1 to TRBJ1-4; 7 bases line up with TRBD1. CDR1 is SGHRS and CDR2 is YFSETQ in the germline V gene. V was pared by 4 bases and J by 10 bases, with 13 bases of the junction left unmatched. This CDR3 has 15 residues. The CDR3 DNA follows: TGCGCCAGCAGCGCGGGGACAGCTCCCTGGGGAAAACTGTTTTTT. Protein product: CASSAGTAPWGKLFF.

The CDR3 protein is CASIAGGIGRSYEQYF. CDR3 sequence (DNA): TGTGCCAGCATCGCCGGCGGCATCGGCCGCTCCTACGAGCAGTACTTC. The V call is TRBV2, the J call TRBJ2-7; no clear D. Trimming took off 7 bases at V and 0 bases at J, with 19 bases between the two ends. CDR3 size: 16 residues. Germline lookup yields CDR1 SNHLY and CDR2 FYNNEI.

This clone was counted only a few times. The rearrangement joins TRBV7-2 to TRBJ1-1; 9 nucleotides match TRBD1. Unmatched junction bases numbered 9, after V lost 2 bases and J lost 5 bases. Germline lookup yields CDR1 SGHTA and CDR2 FQGNSA. CDR3 length: 16 residues. CDR3 DNA sequence: TGTGCCAGCAGCTTATTAGGGGACAGGGCGGGGACTGAAGCTTTCTTT. Residues: CASSLLGDRAGTEAFF. Looking up the rest from reference TRBV7-2 and TRBJ1-1 gives the full variable domain: GAGVSQSPSNKVTEKGKDVELRCDPISGHTALYWYRQSLGQGLEFLIYFQGNSAPDKSGLPSDRFSAERTGGSVSTLTIQRTQQEDSAVYLCASSLLGDRAGTEAFFGQGTRLTVV.

The chain is built from TRBV19 and TRBJ2-5; no clear D gene. Trimming removed 4 bases from V and 4 bases from J, with 4 bases in between. The CDR3 totals 11 residues. The germline V gene has CDR1 LNHDA and CDR2 SQIVND (reference sequence). The CDR3 DNA reads TGTGCCAGTAGTAGAGGAGAGACCCAGTACTTC. Protein product: CASSRGETQYF.

The V gene is TRBV6-5, the J gene TRBJ1-2; 11 nucleotides match TRBD1. The CDR3 length is 14 residues. The V segment lost 6 bases and the J segment 7 bases; nucleotides outside the gene matches: 7. Germline CDR1 and CDR2: MNHEY and SVGAGI. CDR3 region: CASRLGQGASGYTF. The CDR3 DNA is TGTGCCAGCAGGCTCGGACAGGGGGCGAGTGGCTACACCTTC.

This chain uses TRBV6-5 with TRBJ1-1; 7 bases agree with TRBD1. The CDR3 contains 13 residues. V shed 4 bases, J shed 2 bases, and the junction held 1 base outside the gene matches. CDR1 is MNHEY and CDR2 is SVGAGI in the germline V gene. The CDR3 nucleotides are TGTGCCAGCAGTTGGACAGGAAACACTGAAGCTTTCTTT. This gives the protein CASSWTGNTEAFF.

This clone was seen only once. The chain employs TRBV28 and TRBJ1-2; 7 nucleotides line up with TRBD1. The germline gives CDR1 MDHEN, CDR2 SYDVKM. V trimming: 6 bases; J trimming: 2 bases; junction bases outside the gene matches: 15. The CDR3 is 17 amino acids. CDR3 nucleotides: TGTGCCAGCAGCGACCTTACAGGGGCCTACCTAAACTATGGCTACACCTTC. Its translation is CASSDLTGAYLNYGYTF.

V usage is TRBV5-5 and J usage is TRBJ2-6; a weak D match, TRBD2 (6 bases). V dropped 3 bases and J dropped 2 bases, with 12 bases sitting between them. The CDR3 length is 16 residues. Germline CDR1 reads SGHKS; CDR2 reads YYEKEE (reference sequence). CDR3 sequence reads: CASSSVGGAGANVLTF. The CDR3 bases are TGTGCCAGCAGCTCGGTCGGGGGTGCTGGGGCCAACGTCCTGACTTTC.

V and J are TRBV28 and TRBJ1-5; TRBD1 is a possible D gene (5 bases). Trimming took off 5 bases at V and 5 bases at J, with 16 bases between the two ends. This CDR3 is built from 15 residues. The germline CDR1 and CDR2 sequences are MDHEN and SYDVKM. CDR3 loop: CASSPGQGGYQPQHF. The CDR3 region has the DNA TGTGCCAGCAGTCCTGGCCAGGGAGGTTATCAGCCCCAGCATTTT.

The chain employs TRBV6-2 or TRBV6-3 and TRBJ1-2; D may be TRBD1 (5 bases). Germline CDR1 MNHEY, CDR2 SVGEGT. The CDR3 consists of 14 residues. V lost 6 bases to trimming and J lost 5 bases, with 16 bases between them. CDR3 nucleotides: TGTGCCAGCAGCTATCCACAGGCCCCTTATGGCTACACCTTC. The encoded protein is CASSYPQAPYGYTF.

This clone was observed once. DNA of the CDR3: TGTGCCAGCAGCCCCCCTGCTTGGGGCCCCTATGGCTACACCTTC. It translates to CASSPPAWGPYGYTF. This chain uses TRBV7-9 with TRBJ1-2, with a tentative D call TRBD1 (5 bases). This CDR3 contains 15 residues. Per germline, CDR1 SEHNR and CDR2 FQNEAQ (reference sequence). The germline V and J ends were trimmed by 5 bases and 4 bases, with 17 bases remaining between them.

This rearrangement joins TRBV9 to TRBJ1-4; no clear D. The CDR3 has 16 amino acids. V was pared by 0 bases and J by 4 bases, with 13 bases between. CDR1 is SGDLS and CDR2 is YYNGEE in the germline V gene. The CDR3: CASSVGLEADNEKLFF. The CDR3 nucleotides are TGTGCCAGCAGCGTAGGACTCGAGGCGGATAATGAAAAACTGTTTTTT.

The chain couples TRBV19 to TRBJ1-5; D unclear. Germline V gives CDR1 LNHDA, CDR2 SQIVND (reference sequence). This CDR3 is built from 13 residues. Trimming shortened V by 7 bases and J by 0 bases, and 7 bases separated the two germline ends. The CDR3 spells CASMQNSNQPQHF. The CDR3 nucleotides read TGTGCCAGTATGCAGAATAGCAATCAGCCCCAGCATTTT.

V and J are TRBV11-2 and TRBJ1-2; 7 nucleotides line up with TRBD1. J gave up 0 bases and V 3 bases, and 1 base lay outside the gene matches. CDR1 and CDR2 from the germline V gene are SGHAT and FQNNGV. This CDR3 is 14 amino acids long. The CDR3 bases are TGTGCCAGCAGCTTGACAGGGACTAACTATGGCTACACCTTC. This sequence encodes CASSLTGTNYGYTF.

The chain uses TRBV6-2 or TRBV6-3 and TRBJ2-1; TRBD2 matches 10 bases. J was trimmed by 4 bases and V by 2 bases; bases with no gene match: 2. Germline V gene data show CDR1 as MNHEY and CDR2 as SVGEGT. The CDR3 consists of 15 residues. CDR3 DNA: TGTGCCAGCAGTTACCCAGCGGGGGGGTACAATGAGCAGTTCTTC. Amino acids: CASSYPAGGYNEQFF.

This clone came up once. This chain uses TRBV12-3 or TRBV12-4 with TRBJ2-1; D ambiguous. V lost 6 bases and J 8 bases, leaving 14 bases between the germline ends. The CDR3 sequence is 13 residues long. The CDR3 nucleotides read TGTGCCAGCAGCCGCTCGCCTAAGTATGAGCAGTTCTTC. Its translation: CASSRSPKYEQFF.

CDR3 coding DNA: TGCAGCGTGGGCTGGACAGAAAGACATACTGAAGCTTTCTTT. Translation gives CSVGWTERHTEAFF. The V call is TRBV29-1, the J call TRBJ1-1, with D possibly being TRBD1 (6 bases). The CDR3 totals 14 residues. Trimming pared 6 bases from V and 5 bases from J, leaving 19 bases between. The germline V gene encodes CDR1 SQVTM and CDR2 ANQGSEA.

This rearrangement joins TRBV18 to TRBJ1-1; a weak D match, TRBD1 (5 bases). From germline, CDR1 is KGHSH and CDR2 LQKENI. V lost 1 base and J 0 bases, leaving 6 bases between the germline ends. This CDR3 region has 14 residues. CDR3 nucleotides: TGTGCCAGCTCACCACGACAGCTGAACACTGAAGCTTTCTTT. This translates into CASSPRQLNTEAFF.

V usage is TRBV18 and J usage is TRBJ1-3, with D possibly being TRBD1 (5 bases). CDR3 length: 18 residues. Germline assignment: CDR1 KGHSH and CDR2 LQKENI. Trimming took 4 bases from V and 0 from J, leaving 19 bases between them. The CDR3 DNA reads as TGTGCCAGCTCACAGAATCCTCCTACAGGCTTCTCTGGAAACACCATATATTTT. Encoded protein: CASSQNPPTGFSGNTIYF.